This entry features one T cell receptor beta chain sequence. No antigen is known for it. This CDR3 has 15 residues. Per germline, CDR1 MGHDK and CDR2 SYGVNS. With 8 bases clipped from V and 7 bases from J, the junction kept 14 bases outside the gene matches. This sample was taken from a study of CD8+ T cells in alopecia areata. Whole-study findings and limits: Scalp clonality, together with expanded CD8+ clones among the top 100, fell significantly with tofacitinib. Sequenced scalp T cells also include alphabeta T cells resident in normal skin. Association of baseline CD8+ expansion with response is uncertain owing to one nonresponder.

After isolation, RNA underwent reverse transcription to generate cDNA as the sequencing template. The protocol was immunoSEQ multiplex PCR, while the TCRdb copy is restricted to in-frame clones and leaves out a portion. The sample records about 120,000 clones, around 58% being singletons. Documented treatment: oral pan-JAK inhibitor, 5-10 mg twice daily. The authors sorted CD4+ and CD8+ T cells from PBMCs. Sample: CD8+ T cells sorted from blood, taken at week 4, from a patient treated with tofacitinib. The rearrangement joins TRBV25-1 to TRBJ2-7; 10 bases match TRBD1. The clonotype originates from a human donor with alopecia areata. CDR3 amino acids: CASGAYWDRGGEQYF. The CDR3 nucleotides are TGTGCCAGCGGCGCGTACTGGGACAGGGGAGGAGAGCAGTACTTC.